The T cell receptor (beta chain) described here comes from a study of blood T cell repertoires in COVID-19. About the study: PBMCs, B-cell-depleted T cells, or T cells provided the cDNA or gDNA that made up the material.

This CDR3 has 12 residues. Germline V gene data show CDR1 as GTSNPN and CDR2 as SVGIG (reference sequence). With 3 bases removed from V and 4 bases from J, the gap between germline ends came to 6 bases. TCRdb's table, derived via immunoSEQ multiplex PCR, lists solely in-frame clones and lacks some. This sample carries 300,000 to 350,000 clones, approximately 83% of them seen once, and the ten largest clones take under 2.5%. The J gene is TRBJ2-2, the V gene TRBV30; D remains ambiguous. Sequenced input: PBMCs or T cells enriched from blood (not recorded which). The receptor's source is a man in his thirties or forties who had recovered from COVID-19. CDR3 coding DNA: TGTGCCTGGAGGGGCACCACCGGGGAGCTGTTTTTT. It translates to CAWRGTTGELFF.